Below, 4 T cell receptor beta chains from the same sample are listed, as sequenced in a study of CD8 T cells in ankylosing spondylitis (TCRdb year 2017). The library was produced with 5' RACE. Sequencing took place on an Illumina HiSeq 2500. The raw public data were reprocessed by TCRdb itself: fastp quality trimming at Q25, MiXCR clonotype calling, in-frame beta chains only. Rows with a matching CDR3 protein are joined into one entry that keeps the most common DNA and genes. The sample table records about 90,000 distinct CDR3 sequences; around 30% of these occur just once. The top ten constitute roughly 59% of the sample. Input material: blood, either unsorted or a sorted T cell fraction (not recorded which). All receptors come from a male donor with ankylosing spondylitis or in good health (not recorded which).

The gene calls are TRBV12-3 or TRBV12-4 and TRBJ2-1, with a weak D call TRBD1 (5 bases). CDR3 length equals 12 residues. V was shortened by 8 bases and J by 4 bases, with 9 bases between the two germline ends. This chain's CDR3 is CASGAPYNEQFF. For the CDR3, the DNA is TGTGCCAGCGGGGCTCCATACAATGAGCAGTTCTTC.

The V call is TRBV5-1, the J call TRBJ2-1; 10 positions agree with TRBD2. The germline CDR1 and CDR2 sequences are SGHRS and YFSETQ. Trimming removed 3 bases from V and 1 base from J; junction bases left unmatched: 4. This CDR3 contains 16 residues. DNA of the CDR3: TGCGCCAGCAGCTCGGGGGGACTAGCGTCCTACAATGAGCAGTTCTTC. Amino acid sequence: CASSSGGLASYNEQFF.

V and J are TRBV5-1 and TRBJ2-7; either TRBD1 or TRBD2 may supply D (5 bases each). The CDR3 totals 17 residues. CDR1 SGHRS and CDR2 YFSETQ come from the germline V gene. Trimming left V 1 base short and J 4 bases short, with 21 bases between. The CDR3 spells CASSLSGRSDEGYEQYF. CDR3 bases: TGCGCCAGCAGCTTGTCGGGGCGCTCCGACGAAGGGTACGAGCAGTACTTC.

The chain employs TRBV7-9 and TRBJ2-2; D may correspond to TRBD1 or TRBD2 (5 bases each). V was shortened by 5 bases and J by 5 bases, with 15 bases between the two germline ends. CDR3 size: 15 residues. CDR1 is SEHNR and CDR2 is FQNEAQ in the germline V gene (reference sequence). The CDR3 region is CASSRTQEGTGELFF. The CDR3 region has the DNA TGTGCCAGCAGCCGGACCCAAGAGGGGACCGGGGAGCTGTTTTTT.